This T cell receptor beta chain was obtained from a study of blood T cells in healthy people across ages. This clonotype was counted only a few times. The CDR3 runs to 14 residues. Trimming took 7 bases from V and 7 from J; bases not matched to a gene: 7. Germline V lookup: CDR1 SQVTM, CDR2 ANQGSEA. A J-beta primer mix and a sample-barcoded 5' primer were used in a second PCR of roughly 7 to 12 cycles. TCRdb ran MiXCR on the 5' RACE reads and lists one entry per CDR3 protein. The repertoire holds about 1,400,000 distinct CDR3 sequences, with around two fifths as singletons. The clonotype was recovered from a woman in her late teens or twenties in good health. V is TRBV29-1 and J is TRBJ2-1; 13 bases align to TRBD2. The sequenced sample was blood. This chain's CDR3 is CSAEGLAGSNEQFF. For the CDR3, the DNA is TGCAGCGCTGAGGGACTAGCGGGGAGTAATGAGCAGTTCTTC.